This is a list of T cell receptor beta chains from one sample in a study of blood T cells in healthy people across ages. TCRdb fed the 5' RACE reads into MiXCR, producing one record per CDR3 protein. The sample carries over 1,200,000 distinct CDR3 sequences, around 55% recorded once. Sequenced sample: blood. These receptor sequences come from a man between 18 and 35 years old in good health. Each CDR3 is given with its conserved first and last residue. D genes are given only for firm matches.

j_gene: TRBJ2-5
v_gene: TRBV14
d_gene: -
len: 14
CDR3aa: CASSQDQRIETQYF
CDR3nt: TGTGCCAGCAGCCAAGATCAGAGGATAGAGACCCAGTACTTC

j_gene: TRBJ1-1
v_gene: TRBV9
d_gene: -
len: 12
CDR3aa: CASSDRGLEAFF
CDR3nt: TGTGCCAGCAGCGATCGAGGCCTTGAAGCTTTCTTT

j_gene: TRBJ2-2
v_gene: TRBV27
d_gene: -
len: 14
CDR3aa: CASSPGEGTGELFF
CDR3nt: TGTGCCAGCAGTCCCGGAGAGGGGACCGGGGAGCTGTTTTTT

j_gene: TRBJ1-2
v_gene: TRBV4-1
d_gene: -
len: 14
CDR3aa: CASSLFEENYGYTF
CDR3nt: TGCGCCAGCAGCCTCTTTGAGGAAAACTATGGCTACACCTTC

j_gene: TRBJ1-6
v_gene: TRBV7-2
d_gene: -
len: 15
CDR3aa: CASSLISDRHSPLHF
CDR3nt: TGTGCCAGCAGCTTAATATCGGACAGACATTCACCCCTCCACTTT

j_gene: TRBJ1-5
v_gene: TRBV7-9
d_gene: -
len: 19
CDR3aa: CASSLGLGQGRIPIEPQHF
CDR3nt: TGTGCCAGCAGCTTAGGTCTGGGGCAGGGCAGGATCCCCATTGAGCCCCAGCATTTT

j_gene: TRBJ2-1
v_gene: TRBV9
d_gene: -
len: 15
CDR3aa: CASSKTREFYNEQFF
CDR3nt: TGTGCCAGCAGCAAAACCAGGGAATTCTACAATGAGCAGTTCTTC

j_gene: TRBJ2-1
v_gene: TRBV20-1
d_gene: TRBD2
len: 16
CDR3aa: CSAAASGKASYNEQFF
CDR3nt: TGCAGTGCCGCCGCTAGCGGGAAGGCCTCCTACAATGAGCAGTTCTTC

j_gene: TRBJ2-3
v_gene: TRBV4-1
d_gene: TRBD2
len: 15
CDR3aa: CASSQGGLAADTQYF
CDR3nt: TGCGCCAGCAGCCAGGGGGGACTAGCCGCAGATACGCAGTATTTT

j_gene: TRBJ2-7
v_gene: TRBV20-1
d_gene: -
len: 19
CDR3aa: CSASSPTMRWTRSEPEQYF
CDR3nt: TGCAGTGCTAGCTCACCCACTATGCGATGGACTCGATCAGAGCCCGAGCAGTACTTC

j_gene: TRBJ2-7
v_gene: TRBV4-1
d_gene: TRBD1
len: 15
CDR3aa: CASSQGTGISYEQYF
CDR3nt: TGCGCCAGCAGCCAAGGGACAGGAATTTCCTACGAGCAGTACTTC

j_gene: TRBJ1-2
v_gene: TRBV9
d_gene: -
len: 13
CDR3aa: CASSVAPADGYTF
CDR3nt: TGTGCCAGCAGCGTAGCTCCGGCTGATGGCTACACCTTC

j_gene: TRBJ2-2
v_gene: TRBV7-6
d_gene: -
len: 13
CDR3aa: CASSLVRSGELFF
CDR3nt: TGTGCCAGCAGCTTAGTTCGGTCCGGGGAGCTGTTTTTT

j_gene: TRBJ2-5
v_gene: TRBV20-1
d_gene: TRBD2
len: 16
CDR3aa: CSARDLKRGGSETQYF
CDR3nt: TGCAGTGCTAGAGATCTTAAGCGGGGGGGCAGCGAGACCCAGTACTTC